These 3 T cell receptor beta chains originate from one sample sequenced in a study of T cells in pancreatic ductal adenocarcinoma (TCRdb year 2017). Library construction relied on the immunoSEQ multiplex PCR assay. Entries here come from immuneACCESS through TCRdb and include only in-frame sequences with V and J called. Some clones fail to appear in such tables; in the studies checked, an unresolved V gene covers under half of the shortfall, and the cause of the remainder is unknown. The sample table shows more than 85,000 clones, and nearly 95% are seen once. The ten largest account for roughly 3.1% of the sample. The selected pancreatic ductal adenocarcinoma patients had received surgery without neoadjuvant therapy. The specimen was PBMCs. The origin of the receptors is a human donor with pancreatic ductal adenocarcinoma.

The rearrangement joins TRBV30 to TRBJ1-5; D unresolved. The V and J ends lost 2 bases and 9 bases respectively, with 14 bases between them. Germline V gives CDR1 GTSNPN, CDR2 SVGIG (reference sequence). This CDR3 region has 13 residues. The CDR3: CAWSPTAARPQHF. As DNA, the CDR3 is TGTGCCTGGAGTCCGACGGCGGCGCGGCCCCAGCATTTT.

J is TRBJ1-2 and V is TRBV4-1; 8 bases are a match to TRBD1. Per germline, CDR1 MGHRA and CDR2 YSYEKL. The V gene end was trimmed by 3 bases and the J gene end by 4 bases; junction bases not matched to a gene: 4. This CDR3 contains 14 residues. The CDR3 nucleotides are TGCGCCAGCAGCCAGACAGGGGACACCTATGGCTACACCTTC. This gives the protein CASSQTGDTYGYTF.

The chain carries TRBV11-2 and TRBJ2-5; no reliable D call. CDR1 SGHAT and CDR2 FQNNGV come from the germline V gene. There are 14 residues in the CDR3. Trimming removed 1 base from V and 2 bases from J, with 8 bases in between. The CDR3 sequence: CASSLAADQETQYF. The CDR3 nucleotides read TGTGCCAGCAGCTTAGCGGCGGATCAAGAGACCCAGTACTTC.